This T cell receptor (beta chain) was obtained from a study of cytomegalovirus exposure and HLA in healthy donors. The J segment lost 7 bases and the V segment lost 0 bases, leaving 1 base of the junction unmatched. Germline CDR1 SGHNT, CDR2 YYREEE (reference sequence). CDR3 size: 13 residues. This clone appeared a single time. Antigen specificity is unknown. Overall study results and limits: In a later analysis, at a false discovery rate of 0.05, under 20,000 TCR beta sequences were associated with HLA alleles. Earlier results showed most TCR beta V segments being productive about 87% or about 30% of the time. Information on immune exposure was restricted to one variable (CMV serostatus).

The PCR had 60 Vbeta and 13 Jbeta primers. TCRdb's copy holds only in-frame clones and misses some; the assay was immunoSEQ multiplex PCR. The sample has about 140,000 clones, roughly 77% seen once; the top ten hold under 2%. The receptor's source is a woman in her thirties in good health and CMV-seronegative. Sequenced sample: PBMCs. V is TRBV5-4 and J is TRBJ2-1; the match to TRBD2 covers 7 bases. The CDR3 spells CASSLAGGNEQFF. CDR3 DNA: TGTGCCAGCAGCTTGGCGGGGGGAAATGAGCAGTTCTTC.